The entry that follows covers one T cell receptor beta chain sequence. Antigen specificity is unknown. The PCR ran on 60 Vbeta and 13 Jbeta primers. Sequenced by immunoSEQ multiplex PCR; TCRdb stores in-frame clones only, minus some. The data show more than 130,000 clones, around three quarters seen once. These data are taken from a study of cytomegalovirus exposure and HLA in healthy donors. Study results and caveats: In a later analysis, specific HLA alleles were associated with around 17,000 TCR beta sequences at a 0.05 false discovery rate. Roughly uniform sequencing depth across donors was assumed, possibly incorrectly.

The germline gives CDR1 GTSNPN, CDR2 SVGIG (reference sequence). The CDR3 covers 13 residues. The V segment lost 4 bases and the J segment 0 bases; nucleotides outside the gene matches: 0. V gene TRBV30 combines with J gene TRBJ2-1; TRBD1 aligns across 7 bases. This TCR was sampled from a man between 40 and 49 years old in good health and CMV-seropositive. The specimen sequenced was PBMCs. Here the CDR3 reads CAWNRGSYNEQFF. The CDR3 DNA reads as TGTGCCTGGAACAGGGGCTCCTACAATGAGCAGTTCTTC.